A selection of T cell receptor beta chains follows, all from one sample in a study of identical twins. TCRdb re-called the 5' RACE reads with MiXCR, one entry per CDR3 protein. The sample consists of roughly 290,000 distinct CDR3 sequences, roughly 9.7% of them appearing once. These same data were also listed under a study on yellow fever vaccine responses in identical twins.

Sequencing used CD8+ T cells sorted from blood. These receptor sequences come from a woman aged 18-35 years in good health. Both conserved end residues are part of each CDR3.

V | CDR3
TRBV20-1 | CSARLGLAPGELFF
TRBV20-1 | CSARDFSGRDYEQYF
TRBV6-2/TRBV6-3 | CASSYGLEGNEQFF
TRBV29-1 | CSVGLSPTYEQYF
TRBV20-1 | CSARDPPGPLQETQYF
TRBV7-2 | CASRFSGVNEQYF
TRBV29-1 | CSVELYRDRQTSRSTDTQYF
TRBV7-2 | CASSSVTGGAETQYF
TRBV14 | CASSHTFRDNSYEQYF
TRBV10-2 | CASSGDRMVSYNEQFF
TRBV5-5 | CASSSWADTYEQYF
TRBV6-5 | CASRLAGGYNEQFF
TRBV19 | CASSVWGSGNEQFF